Detailed here is one T cell receptor beta chain. The antigen is undetermined. Indicated time point: week 35, safety follow-up. Vaccination comprised doses that each held 300 ug of mutant IDH1 20-mer peptide, plus topical imiquimod. TCRdb keeps only in-frame clones here, not all; method: immunoSEQ multiplex PCR. The table shows roughly 48,000 clones, with 76% occurring only once. The sample belongs to a study of a mutant IDH1 vaccine in newly diagnosed glioma. Overall study: The sex distribution of treated patients was 62.5% male and about 38% female, with a mean age of roughly 40 years.

The clonotype was recovered from a man aged 35 to 55 with glioma. Sequences were derived from PBMCs, sampled from a glioma patient whose treatment included an IDH1 peptide vaccine.

The CDR3 spells CASSVSGHHSGNTIYF. The CDR3 region has the DNA TGTGCCAGCAGCGTTTCGGGACATCACTCTGGAAACACCATATATTTT. V gene TRBV9 combines with J gene TRBJ1-3; possibly TRBD1 for D (6 bases). Trimming removed 2 bases from V and 0 bases from J, with 12 bases in between. Germline values: CDR1 SGDLS, CDR2 YYNGEE. CDR3 length equals 16 residues.